This T cell receptor (beta chain) comes out of a study of naive and memory T cell subsets. Findings and caveats of the study: This RNA-based method may be sensitive to activation-related transcript changes.

The CDR3 loop spans 15 amino acids. Germline lookup yields CDR1 SGDLS and CDR2 YYNGEE. V gave up 3 bases and J gave up 6 bases, with 17 bases separating them. The library had UMIs added by 3' ligation of an oligonucleotide to TCR cDNA. This clonotype was counted at least ten times. Its antigen is not known. The SP2 primer and nested alpha and beta constant region primers amplified ligated cDNA in four rounds. TCRdb re-called the UMI-ligation and nested PCR reads through MiXCR, storing one row per CDR3 protein. The table has more than 20,000 distinct CDR3 sequences, roughly 5.4% seen once. The chain employs TRBV9 and TRBJ2-3; D possibly corresponds to TRBD2 (6 bases). The origin of this receptor is an adult in good health. Material: blood. CDR3 DNA: TGTGCCAGCAGCGGAGGGGACTCCGATCAGGATACGCAGTATTTT. Translation: CASSGGDSDQDTQYF.